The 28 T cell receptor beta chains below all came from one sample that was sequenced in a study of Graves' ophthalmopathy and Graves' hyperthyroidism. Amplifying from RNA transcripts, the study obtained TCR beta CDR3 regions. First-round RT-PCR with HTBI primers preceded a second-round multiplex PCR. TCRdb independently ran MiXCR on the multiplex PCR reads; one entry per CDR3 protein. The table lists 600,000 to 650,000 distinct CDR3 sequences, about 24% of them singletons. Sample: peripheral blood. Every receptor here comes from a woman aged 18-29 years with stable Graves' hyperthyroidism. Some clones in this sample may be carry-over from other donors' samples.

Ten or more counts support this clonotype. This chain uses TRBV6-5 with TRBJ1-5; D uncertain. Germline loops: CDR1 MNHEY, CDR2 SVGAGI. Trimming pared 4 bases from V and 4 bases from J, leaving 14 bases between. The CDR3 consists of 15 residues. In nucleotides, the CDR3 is TGTGCCAGCAGTTTCGGCCGGGGAGTTAATCAGCCCCAGCATTTT. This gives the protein CASSFGRGVNQPQHF.

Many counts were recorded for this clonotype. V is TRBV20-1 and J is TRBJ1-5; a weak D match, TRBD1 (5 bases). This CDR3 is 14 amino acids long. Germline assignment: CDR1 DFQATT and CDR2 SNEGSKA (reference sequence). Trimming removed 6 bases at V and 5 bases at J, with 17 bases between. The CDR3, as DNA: TGCAGTGCCCCCCCGCAGGGCCAACATCAGCCCCAGCATTTT. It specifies CSAPPQGQHQPQHF.

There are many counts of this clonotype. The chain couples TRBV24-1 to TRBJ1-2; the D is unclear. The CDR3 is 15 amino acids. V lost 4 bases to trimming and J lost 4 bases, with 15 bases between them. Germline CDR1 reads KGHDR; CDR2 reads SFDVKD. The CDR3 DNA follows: TGTGCCACCAGTGACCCCCGGCAGGCCTTCTATGGCTACACCTTC. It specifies CATSDPRQAFYGYTF.

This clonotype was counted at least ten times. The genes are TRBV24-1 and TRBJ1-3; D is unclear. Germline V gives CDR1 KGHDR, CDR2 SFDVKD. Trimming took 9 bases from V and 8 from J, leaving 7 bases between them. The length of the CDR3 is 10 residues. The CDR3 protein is CATRRYTIYF. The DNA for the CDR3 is TGTGCCACCCGGAGGTACACCATATATTTT.

The CDR3 reads CATSDPDSTDTQYF. The DNA for the CDR3 is TGTGCCACCAGTGATCCCGACAGCACAGATACGCAGTATTTT. This chain uses TRBV24-1 with TRBJ2-3; D gene unclear. Germline V gene sequence: CDR1 KGHDR, CDR2 SFDVKD. V was cut by 3 bases and J by 0 bases, with 6 bases left in between. The CDR3 has 14 residues.

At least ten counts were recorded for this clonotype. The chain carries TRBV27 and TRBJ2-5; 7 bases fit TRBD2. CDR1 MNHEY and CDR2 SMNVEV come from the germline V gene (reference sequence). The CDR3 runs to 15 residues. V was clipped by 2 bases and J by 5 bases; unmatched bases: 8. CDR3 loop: CASSLTGLGRETQYF. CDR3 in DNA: TGTGCCAGCAGTTTAACCGGACTAGGTCGGGAGACCCAGTACTTC.

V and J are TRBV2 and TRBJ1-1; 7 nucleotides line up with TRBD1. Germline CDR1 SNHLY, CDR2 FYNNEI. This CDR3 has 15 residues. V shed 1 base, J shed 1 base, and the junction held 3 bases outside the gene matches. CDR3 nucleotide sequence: TGTGCCAGCAGTGAAGACAGGGGTGGGAACACTGAAGCTTTCTTT. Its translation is CASSEDRGGNTEAFF.

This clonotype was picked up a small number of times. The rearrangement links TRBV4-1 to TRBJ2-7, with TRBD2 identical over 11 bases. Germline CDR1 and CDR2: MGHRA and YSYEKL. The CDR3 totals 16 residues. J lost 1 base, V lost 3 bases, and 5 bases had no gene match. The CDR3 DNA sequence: TGCGCCAGCAGCCAGAGAACTAGCGGGAGTTCCTACGAGCAGTACTTC. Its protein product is CASSQRTSGSSYEQYF.

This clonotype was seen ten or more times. The CDR3 loop is CASSPQGGMNTEAFF. DNA for the CDR3: TGTGCCAGCAGCCCACAGGGGGGGATGAACACTGAAGCTTTCTTT. The chain links TRBV11-2 to TRBJ1-1; 8 bases are shared with TRBD1. Germline V CDR1 and CDR2: SGHAT, FQNNGV. The CDR3 is made up of 15 amino acids. The V and J ends lost 5 bases and 0 bases, in that order; junction bases with no gene match: 5.

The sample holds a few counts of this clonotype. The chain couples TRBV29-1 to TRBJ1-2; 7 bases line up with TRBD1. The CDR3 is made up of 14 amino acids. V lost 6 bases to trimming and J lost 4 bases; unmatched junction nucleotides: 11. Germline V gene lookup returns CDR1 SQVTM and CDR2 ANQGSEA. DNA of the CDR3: TGCAGCGTAGACTCGGGACAGATACCCTATGGCTACACCTTC. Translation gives CSVDSGQIPYGYTF. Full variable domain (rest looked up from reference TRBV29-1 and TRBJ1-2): SAVISQKPSRDICQRGTSLTIQCQVDSQVTMMFWYRQQPGQSLTLIATANQGSEATYESGFVIDKFPISRPNLTFSTLTVSNMSPEDSSIYLCSVDSGQIPYGYTFGSGTRLTVV.

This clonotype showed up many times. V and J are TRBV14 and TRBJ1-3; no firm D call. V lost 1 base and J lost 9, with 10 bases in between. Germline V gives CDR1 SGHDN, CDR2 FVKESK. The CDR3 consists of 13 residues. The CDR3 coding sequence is TGTGCCAGCAGCCAAGCATTGGGTGGCACCATATATTTT. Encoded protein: CASSQALGGTIYF.

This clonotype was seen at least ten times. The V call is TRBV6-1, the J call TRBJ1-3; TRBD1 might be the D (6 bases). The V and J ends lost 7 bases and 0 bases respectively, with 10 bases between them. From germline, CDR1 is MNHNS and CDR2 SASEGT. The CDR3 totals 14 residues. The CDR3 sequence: CASKDRSSGNTIYF. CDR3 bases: TGTGCCAGCAAAGACAGGAGCTCTGGAAACACCATATATTTT.

This chain's CDR3 is CASSHGLAGTSYEQYF. In DNA, the CDR3 is TGTGCCAGCAGCCATGGACTAGCGGGGACCTCCTACGAGCAGTACTTC. The V call is TRBV3-1, the J call TRBJ2-7, with 12 positions matching TRBD2. Germline lookup yields CDR1 LGHDT and CDR2 YNNKEL (reference sequence). CDR3 length equals 16 residues. Trimming cost V 3 bases and J 0 bases; bases outside gene matches: 3.

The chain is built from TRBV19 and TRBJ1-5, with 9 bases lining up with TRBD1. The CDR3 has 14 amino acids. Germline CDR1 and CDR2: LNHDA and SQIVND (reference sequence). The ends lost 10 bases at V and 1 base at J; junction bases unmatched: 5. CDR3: CATLDRGSNQPQHF. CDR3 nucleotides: TGTGCCACTCTGGACAGGGGCAGCAATCAGCCCCAGCATTTT.

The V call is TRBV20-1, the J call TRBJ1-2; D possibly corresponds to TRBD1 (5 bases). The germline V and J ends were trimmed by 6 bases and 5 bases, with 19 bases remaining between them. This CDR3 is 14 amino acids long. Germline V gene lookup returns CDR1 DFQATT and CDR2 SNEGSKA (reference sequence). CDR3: CSAGSRAHRYGYTF. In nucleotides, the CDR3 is TGCAGTGCCGGAAGCAGGGCCCACCGATATGGCTACACCTTC.

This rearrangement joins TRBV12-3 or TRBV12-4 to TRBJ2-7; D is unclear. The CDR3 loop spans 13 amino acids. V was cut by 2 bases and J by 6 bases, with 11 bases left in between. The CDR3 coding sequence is TGTGCCAGCAGTTTACGCTCAGGCAGCGAGCAGTACTTC. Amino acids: CASSLRSGSEQYF.

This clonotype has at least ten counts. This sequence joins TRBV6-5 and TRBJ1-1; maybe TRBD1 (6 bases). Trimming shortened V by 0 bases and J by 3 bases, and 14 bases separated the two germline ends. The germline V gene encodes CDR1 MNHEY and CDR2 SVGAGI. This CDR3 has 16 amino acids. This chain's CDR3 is CASSYSTGGGDTEAFF. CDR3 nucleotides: TGTGCCAGCAGTTACTCGACTGGCGGGGGCGACACTGAAGCTTTCTTT.

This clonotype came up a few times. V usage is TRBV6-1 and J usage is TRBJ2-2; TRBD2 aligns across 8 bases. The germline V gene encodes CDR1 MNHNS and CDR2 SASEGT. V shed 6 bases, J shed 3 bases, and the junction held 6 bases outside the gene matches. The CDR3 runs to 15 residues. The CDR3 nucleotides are TGTGCCAGCAGCCGAGCGGGAGACCACACCGGGGAGCTGTTTTTT. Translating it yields CASSRAGDHTGELFF.

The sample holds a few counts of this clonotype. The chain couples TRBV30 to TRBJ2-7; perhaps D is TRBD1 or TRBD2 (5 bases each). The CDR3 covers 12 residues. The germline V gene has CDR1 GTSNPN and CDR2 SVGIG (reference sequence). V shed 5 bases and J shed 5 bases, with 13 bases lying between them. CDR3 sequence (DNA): TGTGCCTGGGGGGGAGCCACGGACGAGCAGTACTTC. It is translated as CAWGGATDEQYF.

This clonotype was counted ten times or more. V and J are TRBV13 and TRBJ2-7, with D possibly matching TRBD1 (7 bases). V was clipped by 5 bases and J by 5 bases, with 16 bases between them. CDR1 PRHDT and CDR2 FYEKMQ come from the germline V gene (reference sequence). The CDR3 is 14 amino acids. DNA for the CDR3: TGTGCCAGCAGCCCCCCCAGGGGGAGGCACGAGCAGTACTTC. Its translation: CASSPPRGRHEQYF.

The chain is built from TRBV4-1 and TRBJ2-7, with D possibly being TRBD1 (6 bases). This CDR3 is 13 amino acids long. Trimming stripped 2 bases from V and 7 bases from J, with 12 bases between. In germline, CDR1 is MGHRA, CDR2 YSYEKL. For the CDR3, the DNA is TGCGCCAGCAGCCAACACAGGGATGAGGAGCAGTACTTC. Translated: CASSQHRDEEQYF.

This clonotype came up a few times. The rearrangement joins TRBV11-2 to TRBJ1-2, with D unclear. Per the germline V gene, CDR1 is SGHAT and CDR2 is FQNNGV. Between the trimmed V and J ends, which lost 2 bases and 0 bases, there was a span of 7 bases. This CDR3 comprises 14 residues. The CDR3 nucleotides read TGTGCCAGCAGCTTACAGGCAGCTAACTATGGCTACACCTTC. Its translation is CASSLQAANYGYTF.

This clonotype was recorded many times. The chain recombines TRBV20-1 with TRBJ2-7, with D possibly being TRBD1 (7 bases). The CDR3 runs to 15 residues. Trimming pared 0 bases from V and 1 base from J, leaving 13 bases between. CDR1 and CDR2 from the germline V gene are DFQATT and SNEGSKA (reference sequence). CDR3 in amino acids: CSARDPEGQSYEQYF. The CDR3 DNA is TGCAGTGCTAGAGACCCGGAGGGACAGTCCTACGAGCAGTACTTC.

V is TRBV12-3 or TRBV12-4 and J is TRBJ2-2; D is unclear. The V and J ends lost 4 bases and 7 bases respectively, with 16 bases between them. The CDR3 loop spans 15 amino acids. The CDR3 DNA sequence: TGTGCCAGCAGTTCCCCCCAACAGTACATCGGGGAGCTGTTTTTT. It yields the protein CASSSPQQYIGELFF.

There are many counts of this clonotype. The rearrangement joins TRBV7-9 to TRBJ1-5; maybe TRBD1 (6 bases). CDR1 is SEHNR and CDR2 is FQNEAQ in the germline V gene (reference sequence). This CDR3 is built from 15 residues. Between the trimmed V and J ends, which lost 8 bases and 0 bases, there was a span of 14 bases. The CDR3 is CASGGGHNSNQPQHF. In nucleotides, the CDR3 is TGTGCCAGCGGGGGGGGGCACAATAGCAATCAGCCCCAGCATTTT.

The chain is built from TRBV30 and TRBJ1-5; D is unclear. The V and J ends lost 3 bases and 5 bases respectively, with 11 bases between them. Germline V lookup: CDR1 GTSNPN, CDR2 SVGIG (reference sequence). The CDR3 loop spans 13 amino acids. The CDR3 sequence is CAWSENTDQPQHF. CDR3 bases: TGTGCCTGGAGCGAGAATACGGATCAGCCCCAGCATTTT.

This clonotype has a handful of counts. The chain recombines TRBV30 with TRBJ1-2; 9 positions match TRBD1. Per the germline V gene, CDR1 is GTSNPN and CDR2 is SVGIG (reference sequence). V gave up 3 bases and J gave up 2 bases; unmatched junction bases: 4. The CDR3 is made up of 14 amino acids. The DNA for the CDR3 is TGTGCCTGGAGAAGGACAGGGGACAACTATGGCTACACCTTC. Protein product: CAWRRTGDNYGYTF.

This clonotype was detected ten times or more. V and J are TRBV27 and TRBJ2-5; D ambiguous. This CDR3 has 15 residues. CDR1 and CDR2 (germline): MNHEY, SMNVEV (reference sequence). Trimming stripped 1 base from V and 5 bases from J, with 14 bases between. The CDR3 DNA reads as TGTGCCAGCAGTTTATACCCCGGTGAAGGGGAGACCCAGTACTTC. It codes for CASSLYPGEGETQYF.